Detailed here is one TCR beta chain. The antigen is unknown. In germline, CDR1 is LGHDT, CDR2 YNNKEL (reference sequence). The CDR3 extends over 18 amino acids. The V end lost 0 bases, the J end lost 5 bases, and 22 bases lay between the germline ends. The record originates from a study of CD4 T cells in relation to SARS-CoV-2 and coronaviruses. Findings and limits, study-wide: Roughly 69% of donors had memory CD4+ clonotypes crossrecognizing SARS-CoV-2 and common cold coronavirus spike.

Unexposed donor CD4+ T cells date from about 2011-2019, before the COVID-19 pandemic. After more than eight days of culture, CD4+ T cells were isolated. Cells permitting, SARS-CoV-2 S/N and four cold-coronavirus spikes were tested on unexposed-donor CD4+ T cells. TCRdb's table, derived via immunoSEQ multiplex PCR, lists solely in-frame clones and lacks some. The sample lists over 20,000 clones; less than 75% were seen once. The V call is TRBV3-1 (or the pseudogene TRBV3-2), the J call TRBJ2-5; no firm D call. This TCR came from a human donor in good health. Sequencing was performed on CD4+ T cells from PBMCs, cultured in vitro. The CDR3 here is CASSQDQMTPNPGETQYF. The CDR3 coding sequence is TGTGCCAGCAGCCAAGATCAGATGACACCCAACCCGGGTGAGACCCAGTACTTC.